This is a list of T cell receptor beta chains from one sample in a study of radiation and T cells in renal cell carcinoma. Using immunoSEQ multiplex PCR, the repertoire was profiled, and TCRdb retains in-frame clones only, with some absent. The sample records 120,000 to 150,000 clones, approximately 86% being singletons. Source: blood, taken from a patient whose treatment included radiotherapy and nephrectomy. The receptors shown here come from a woman in her forties or fifties with renal cell carcinoma. Each CDR3 is given with its conserved first and last residue. Fields, in order: clone size, D gene, J gene, V gene, CDR3 DNA, CDR3 protein. The D gene is left open where the match is weak. Rows give clone size only sometimes, using once, few, many, or a class for an expanded clone.

- | TRBD1 | TRBJ2-2 | TRBV6-5 | TGTGCCAGCAGTTACGGTGGCAGGGGGCGCCCCGGGGAGCTGTTTTTT | CASSYGGRGRPGELFF
- | TRBD1 | TRBJ1-2 | TRBV5-1 | TGCGCCAGCAGCCATGACAGGGACTATGGCTACACCTTC | CASSHDRDYGYTF
- | - | TRBJ1-2 | TRBV6-1 | TGTGCCAGCAGGGGGCAAGACTATGGCTACACCTTC | CASRGQDYGYTF
- | - | TRBJ2-1 | TRBV19 | TGTGCCAGTAGTATTGGCACTCACAATGAGCAGTTCTTC | CASSIGTHNEQFF
- | TRBD2 | TRBJ2-2 | TRBV5-5 | TGTGCCAGCAGCCTAGCTAGCGGGAGGAACACCGGGGAGCTGTTTTTT | CASSLASGRNTGELFF
- | - | TRBJ2-7 | TRBV19 | TGTGCCAGTAGTATAGAGGGTAGGGGGGCCGAAACATCCAAGCAGTACTTC | CASSIEGRGAETSKQYF
- | - | TRBJ2-5 | TRBV28 | TGTGCCAGCCGGCAGACAGAGACCCAGTACTTC | CASRQTETQYF
- | - | TRBJ1-5 | TRBV30 | TGTGCCTGGAACCAGGACGCTAGCAATCAGCCCCAGCATTTT | CAWNQDASNQPQHF
- | TRBD1 | TRBJ1-2 | TRBV7-9 | TGTGCCAGCAGCCGTGACAGGGTGCGGGGCTACACCTTC | CASSRDRVRGYTF
- | TRBD1 | TRBJ2-7 | TRBV7-2 | TGTGCCAGCAGCCGACAGGGGGACGTCGAGCAGTACTTC | CASSRQGDVEQYF
- | - | TRBJ2-7 | TRBV9 | TGTGCCAGCAGCGTAGTAGCGGAAGACTACGAGCAGTACTTC | CASSVVAEDYEQYF
- | TRBD2 | TRBJ2-3 | TRBV27 | TGTGCCAGCTGTAATGGGGGGGGTTGGACAGATACGCAGTATTTT | CASCNGGGWTDTQYF
- | TRBD2 | TRBJ2-7 | TRBV30 | TGTGCCTGGAGTAGTCCTAGGACTAGCGGGAGGGCCTTATTCTACGAGCAGTACTTC | CAWSSPRTSGRALFYEQYF
- | TRBD2 | TRBJ2-5 | TRBV7-2 | TGTGCCAGCAGCTTAGATACCCGGACTAGCAGGGAGACCCAGTACTTC | CASSLDTRTSRETQYF
- | - | TRBJ1-1 | TRBV2 | TGTGCACACGTGGGGGGGGCGAACACTGAAGCTTTCTTT | CAHVGGANTEAFF
- | TRBD1 | TRBJ1-6 | TRBV28 | TGTGCCGTGGGGGCCCTGACAGGGGGCGGTTCACCCCTCCACTTT | CAVGALTGGGSPLHF
- | TRBD2 | TRBJ2-7 | TRBV5-8 | TGTGCCAGCGATCTCGGACTAGCGGGATCCTACGAGCAGTACTTC | CASDLGLAGSYEQYF
- | - | TRBJ1-1 | TRBV11-2 | TGTGCCAGCAGCTTAGAGAGGACTGAAGCTTTCTTT | CASSLERTEAFF
- | TRBD1 | TRBJ2-5 | TRBV27 | TGTGCCAGCAGTTTAGGCAGGGGGCGGGAGACCCAGTACTTC | CASSLGRGRETQYF
- | TRBD1 | TRBJ1-1 | TRBV11-2 | TGTGCCAGCAGCAAGCTGACAGGGGGCCCCATGAACACTGAAGCTTTCTTT | CASSKLTGGPMNTEAFF
- | - | TRBJ2-2 | TRBV2 | TGTGCCAGCAGTGGGTGGCAGGGAGGCACCGGGGAGCTGTTTTTT | CASSGWQGGTGELFF
- | - | TRBJ1-1 | TRBV6-5 | TGTGCCAGCAGTTATACGATGAACACTGAAGCTTTCTTT | CASSYTMNTEAFF
- | - | TRBJ1-1 | TRBV11-3 | TGTGCCAGCAGCTTTGGGATTATGAACACTGAAGCTTTCTTT | CASSFGIMNTEAFF
- | - | TRBJ2-5 | TRBV28 | TGTGCCAGCAAGCTTCAGGTCGGAGAGACCCAGTACTTC | CASKLQVGETQYF
- | - | TRBJ2-1 | TRBV4-2 | TGTGCCAGCAGCCTCACGGGATTGGACAATGAGCAGTTCTTC | CASSLTGLDNEQFF
- | - | TRBJ1-6 | TRBV25-1 | TGTGCCAGCAGTTTACGGACCACTCCCCTCCACTTT | CASSLRTTPLHF
- | - | TRBJ1-2 | TRBV7-8 | TGTGCCAGCAGCTTAGCGCGGCAGGGAGGTGGCTACACCTTC | CASSLARQGGGYTF
- | - | TRBJ2-4 | TRBV4-2 | TGTGCCAGCAGCCAAGAAGAGGACATAGCCAAAAACATTCAGTACTTC | CASSQEEDIAKNIQYF
- | - | TRBJ2-7 | TRBV30 | TGTGCCTGGTGGGACTTGTGCTACGAGCAGTACTTC | CAWWDLCYEQYF
few | TRBD1 | TRBJ1-4 | TRBV30 | TGTGCCTGGAGTACAGGGGATGAAAAACTGTTTTTT | CAWSTGDEKLFF
- | - | TRBJ2-1 | TRBV21-1 | TGTGCCAGCAGCAATTACGATACTAGCTCCTACAATGAGCAGTTCTTC | CASSNYDTSSYNEQFF
- | - | TRBJ1-5 | TRBV10-3 | TGTGCCATCAGTGAGTCCTGGGACGGCAATCAGCCCCAGCATTTT | CAISESWDGNQPQHF
- | - | TRBJ2-6 | TRBV2 | TGTGCCAGGACAGAAAACTCTGGGGCCAACGTCCTGACTTTC | CARTENSGANVLTF
- | - | TRBJ1-2 | TRBV25-1 | TGTGCCAGCAGTGAAAGGGGGGCCTATGGCTACACCTTC | CASSERGAYGYTF
- | TRBD1 | TRBJ1-1 | TRBV7-3 | TGTGCCAGCAGCTTAAGAGACAGGGGGGAAGCTTTCTTT | CASSLRDRGEAFF
once | - | TRBJ1-3 | TRBV10-3 | TGTGCCATCACAGAGGACAGAGCTGGAAACACCATATATTTT | CAITEDRAGNTIYF
- | - | TRBJ1-2 | TRBV7-2 | TGTGCCAGCAGCTTAGCGGGGCGGGCTTCTGGCTACACCTTC | CASSLAGRASGYTF
- | TRBD2 | TRBJ2-3 | TRBV5-1 | TGCGCCAGCAGCCCGGGACTAGCGCCTAGCACAGATACGCAGTATTTT | CASSPGLAPSTDTQYF
- | TRBD2 | TRBJ2-1 | TRBV27 | TGTGCCAGCAGTTCGGGGAGATATAGCGGGGGGTTTTCCTACAATGAGCAGTTCTTC | CASSSGRYSGGFSYNEQFF
few | TRBD2 | TRBJ2-1 | TRBV19 | TGTGCCAGTAGCCTACTAGCGGTGGAAGGCGATGAGCAGTTCTTC | CASSLLAVEGDEQFF
- | TRBD2 | TRBJ2-7 | TRBV9 | TGTGCCAGCAGCTCACGGACTAGCGTTGACGAGCAGTACTTC | CASSSRTSVDEQYF
few | - | TRBJ1-1 | TRBV19 | TGTGCCAGTAAGTGGGGGGCGCAACGGTGCACTGAAGCTTTCTTT | CASKWGAQRCTEAFF